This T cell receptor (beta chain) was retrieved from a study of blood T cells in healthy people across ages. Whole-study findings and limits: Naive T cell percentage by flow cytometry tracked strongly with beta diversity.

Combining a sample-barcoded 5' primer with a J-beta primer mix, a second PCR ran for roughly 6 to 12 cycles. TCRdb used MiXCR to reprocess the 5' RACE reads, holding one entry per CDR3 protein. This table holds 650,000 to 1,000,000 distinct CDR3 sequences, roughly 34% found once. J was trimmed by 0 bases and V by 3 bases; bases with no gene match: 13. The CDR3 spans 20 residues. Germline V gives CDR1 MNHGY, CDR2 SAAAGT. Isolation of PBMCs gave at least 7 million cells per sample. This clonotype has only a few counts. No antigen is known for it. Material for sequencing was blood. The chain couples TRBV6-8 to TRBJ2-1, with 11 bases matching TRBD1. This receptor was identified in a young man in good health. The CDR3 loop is CASSYPRTGGAESSYNEQFF. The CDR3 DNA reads TGTGCCAGCAGTTATCCTCGGACAGGGGGCGCGGAGAGCTCCTACAATGAGCAGTTCTTC.